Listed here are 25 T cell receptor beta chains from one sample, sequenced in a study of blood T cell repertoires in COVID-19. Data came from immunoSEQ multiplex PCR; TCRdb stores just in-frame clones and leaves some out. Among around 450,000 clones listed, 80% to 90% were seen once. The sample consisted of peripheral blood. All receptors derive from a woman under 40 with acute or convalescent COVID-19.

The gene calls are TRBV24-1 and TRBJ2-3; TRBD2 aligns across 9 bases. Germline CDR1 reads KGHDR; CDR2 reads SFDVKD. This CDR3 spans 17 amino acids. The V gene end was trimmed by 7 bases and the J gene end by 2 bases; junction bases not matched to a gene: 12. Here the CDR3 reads CATSTRRLAGSTDTQYF. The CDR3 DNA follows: TGTGCCACCAGCACTCGGCGCCTAGCGGGGTCCACAGATACGCAGTATTTT.

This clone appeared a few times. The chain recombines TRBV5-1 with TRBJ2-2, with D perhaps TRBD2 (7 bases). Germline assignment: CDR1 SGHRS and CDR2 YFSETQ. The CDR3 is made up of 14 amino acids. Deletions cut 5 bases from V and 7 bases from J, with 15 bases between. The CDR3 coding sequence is TGCGCCAGCAGGGAGCGCGGGGGCCTCGGGGAGCTGTTTTTT. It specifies CASRERGGLGELFF.

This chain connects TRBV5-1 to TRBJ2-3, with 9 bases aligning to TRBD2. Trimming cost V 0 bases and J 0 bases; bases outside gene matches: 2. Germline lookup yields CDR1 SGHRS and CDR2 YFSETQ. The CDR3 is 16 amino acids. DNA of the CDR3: TGCGCCAGCAGCTTGGATAGCGGGGGTAGCACAGATACGCAGTATTTT. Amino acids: CASSLDSGGSTDTQYF.

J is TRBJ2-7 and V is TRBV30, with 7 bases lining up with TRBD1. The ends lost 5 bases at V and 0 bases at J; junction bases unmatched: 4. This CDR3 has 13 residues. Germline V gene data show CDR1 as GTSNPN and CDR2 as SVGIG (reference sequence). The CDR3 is CAWSRDSSYEQYF. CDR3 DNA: TGTGCCTGGTCCCGGGACAGCTCCTACGAGCAGTACTTC.

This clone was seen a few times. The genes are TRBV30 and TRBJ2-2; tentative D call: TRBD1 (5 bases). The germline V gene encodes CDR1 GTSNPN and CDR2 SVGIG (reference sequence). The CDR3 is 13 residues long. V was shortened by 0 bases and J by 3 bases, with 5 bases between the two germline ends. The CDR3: CAWSVGDTGELFF. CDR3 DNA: TGTGCCTGGAGTGTAGGGGACACCGGGGAGCTGTTTTTT.

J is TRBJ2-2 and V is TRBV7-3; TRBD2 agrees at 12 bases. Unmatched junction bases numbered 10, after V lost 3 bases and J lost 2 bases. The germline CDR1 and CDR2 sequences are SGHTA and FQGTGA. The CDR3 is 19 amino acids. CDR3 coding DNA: TGTGCCAGCAGCTTCCCTAGCGGGGGGGCACTAAGTAACACCGGGGAGCTGTTTTTT. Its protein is CASSFPSGGALSNTGELFF.

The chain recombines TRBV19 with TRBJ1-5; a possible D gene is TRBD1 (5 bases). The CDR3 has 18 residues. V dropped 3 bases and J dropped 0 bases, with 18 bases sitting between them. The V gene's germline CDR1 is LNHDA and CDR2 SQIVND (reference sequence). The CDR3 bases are TGTGCCAGTAGTATCAGAGAGATGACAGTATATAGCAATCAGCCCCAGCATTTT. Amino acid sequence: CASSIREMTVYSNQPQHF.

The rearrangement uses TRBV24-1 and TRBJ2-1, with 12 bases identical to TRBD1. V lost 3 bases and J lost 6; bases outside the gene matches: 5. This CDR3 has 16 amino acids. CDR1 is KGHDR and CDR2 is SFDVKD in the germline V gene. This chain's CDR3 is CATSDRGQGAGNEQFF. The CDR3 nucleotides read TGTGCCACCAGTGATCGGGGACAGGGGGCTGGCAATGAGCAGTTCTTC.

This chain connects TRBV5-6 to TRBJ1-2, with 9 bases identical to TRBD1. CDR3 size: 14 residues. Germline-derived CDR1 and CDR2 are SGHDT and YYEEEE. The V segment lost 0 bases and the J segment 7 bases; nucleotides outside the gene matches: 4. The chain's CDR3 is CASSLAGTGSGYTF. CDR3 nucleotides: TGTGCCAGCAGCTTGGCCGGGACAGGGAGTGGCTACACCTTC.

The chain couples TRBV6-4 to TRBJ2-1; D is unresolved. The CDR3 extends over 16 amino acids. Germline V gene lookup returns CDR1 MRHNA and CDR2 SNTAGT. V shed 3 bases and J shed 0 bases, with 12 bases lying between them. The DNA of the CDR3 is TGTGCCAGCAGTGATTCTGGGCAGAGCTCCTACAATGAGCAGTTCTTC. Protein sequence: CASSDSGQSSYNEQFF.

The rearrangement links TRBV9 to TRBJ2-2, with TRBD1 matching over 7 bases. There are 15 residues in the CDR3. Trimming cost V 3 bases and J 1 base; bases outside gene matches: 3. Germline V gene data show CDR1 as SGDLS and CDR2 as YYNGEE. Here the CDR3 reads CASSAGTENTGELFF. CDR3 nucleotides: TGTGCCAGCAGCGCAGGGACAGAGAACACCGGGGAGCTGTTTTTT.

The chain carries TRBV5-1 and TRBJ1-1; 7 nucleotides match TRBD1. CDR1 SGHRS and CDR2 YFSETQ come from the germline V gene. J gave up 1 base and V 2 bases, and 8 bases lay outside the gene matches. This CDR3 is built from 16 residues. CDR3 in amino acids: CASSLTGTAANTEAFF. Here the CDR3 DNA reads TGCGCCAGCAGCTTAACCGGGACAGCTGCGAACACTGAAGCTTTCTTT.

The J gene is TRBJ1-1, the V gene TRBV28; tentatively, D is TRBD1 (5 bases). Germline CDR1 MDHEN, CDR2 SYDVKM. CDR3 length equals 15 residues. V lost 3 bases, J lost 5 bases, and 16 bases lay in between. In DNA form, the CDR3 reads TGTGCCAGCAGTTTCAGCTTGCAGGGTGGAACTGAAGCTTTCTTT. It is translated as CASSFSLQGGTEAFF.

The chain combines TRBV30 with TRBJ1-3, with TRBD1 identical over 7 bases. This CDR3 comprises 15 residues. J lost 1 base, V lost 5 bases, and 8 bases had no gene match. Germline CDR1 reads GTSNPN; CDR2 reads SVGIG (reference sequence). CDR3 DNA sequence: TGTGCCTGGGGACTTCGACAGGGTTCTGGAAACACCATATATTTT. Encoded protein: CAWGLRQGSGNTIYF.

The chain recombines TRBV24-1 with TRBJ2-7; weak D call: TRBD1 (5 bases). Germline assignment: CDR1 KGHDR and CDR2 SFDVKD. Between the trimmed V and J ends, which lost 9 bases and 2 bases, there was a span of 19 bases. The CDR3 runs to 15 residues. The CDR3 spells CATLGDPSSTYEQYF. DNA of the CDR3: TGTGCCACCCTAGGGGATCCCTCAAGCACCTACGAGCAGTACTTC.

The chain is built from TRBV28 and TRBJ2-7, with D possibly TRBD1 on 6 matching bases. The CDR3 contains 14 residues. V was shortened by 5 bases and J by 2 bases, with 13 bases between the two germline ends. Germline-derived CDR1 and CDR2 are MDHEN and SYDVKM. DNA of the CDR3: TGTGCCAGCAGTCGCTTCCGGGACACCTACGAGCAGTACTTC. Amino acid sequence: CASSRFRDTYEQYF.

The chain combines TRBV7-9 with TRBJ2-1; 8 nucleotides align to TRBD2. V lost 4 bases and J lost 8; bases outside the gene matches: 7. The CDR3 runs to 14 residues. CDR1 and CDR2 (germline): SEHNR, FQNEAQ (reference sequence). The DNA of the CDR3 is TGTGCCAGCAGCTCTCGGACTAGCATCTATGAGCAGTTCTTC. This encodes CASSSRTSIYEQFF.

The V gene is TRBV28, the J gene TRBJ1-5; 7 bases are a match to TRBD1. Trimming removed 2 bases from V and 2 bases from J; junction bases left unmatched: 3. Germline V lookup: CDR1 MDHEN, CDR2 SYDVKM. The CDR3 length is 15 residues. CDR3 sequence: CASSLKGAGNQPQHF. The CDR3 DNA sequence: TGTGCCAGCAGTTTAAAGGGGGCAGGCAATCAGCCCCAGCATTTT.

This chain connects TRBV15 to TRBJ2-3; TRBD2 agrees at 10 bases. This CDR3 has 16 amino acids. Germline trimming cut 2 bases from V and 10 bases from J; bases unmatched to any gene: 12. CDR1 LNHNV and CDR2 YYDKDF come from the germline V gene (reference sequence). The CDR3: CATSRSQRGGLSSQYF. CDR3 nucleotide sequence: TGTGCCACCAGCAGATCACAGCGGGGGGGCCTGTCTTCGCAGTATTTT.

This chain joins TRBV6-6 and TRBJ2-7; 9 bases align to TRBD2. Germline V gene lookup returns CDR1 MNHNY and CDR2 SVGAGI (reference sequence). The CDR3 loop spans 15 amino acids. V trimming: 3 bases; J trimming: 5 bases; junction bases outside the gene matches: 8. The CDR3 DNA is TGTGCCAGCAGTTATACGCGGGGGGGCCCCCACGAGCAGTACTTC. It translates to CASSYTRGGPHEQYF.

The CDR3 DNA follows: TGTGCCAGCAGTTCAACGGGGGTTAACTATGGCTACACCTTC. Amino acids: CASSSTGVNYGYTF. V and J are TRBV27 and TRBJ1-2, with D maybe TRBD1 (5 bases). V was pared by 4 bases and J by 1 base, with 10 bases between. This CDR3 has 14 residues. Germline V lookup: CDR1 MNHEY, CDR2 SMNVEV (reference sequence).

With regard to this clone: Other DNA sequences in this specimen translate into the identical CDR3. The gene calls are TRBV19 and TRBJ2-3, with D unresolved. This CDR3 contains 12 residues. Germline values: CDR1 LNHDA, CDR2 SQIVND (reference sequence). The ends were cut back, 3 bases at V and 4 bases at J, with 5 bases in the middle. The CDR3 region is CASSIRADTQYF. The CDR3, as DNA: TGTGCCAGTAGTATTCGGGCAGATACGCAGTATTTT.

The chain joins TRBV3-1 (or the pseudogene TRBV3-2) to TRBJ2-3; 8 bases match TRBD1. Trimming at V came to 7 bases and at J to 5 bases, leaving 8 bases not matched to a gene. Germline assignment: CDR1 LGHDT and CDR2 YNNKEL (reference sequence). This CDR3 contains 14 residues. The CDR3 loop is CASKDTGGVDTQYF. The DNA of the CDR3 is TGTGCCAGCAAAGATACAGGGGGAGTAGATACGCAGTATTTT.

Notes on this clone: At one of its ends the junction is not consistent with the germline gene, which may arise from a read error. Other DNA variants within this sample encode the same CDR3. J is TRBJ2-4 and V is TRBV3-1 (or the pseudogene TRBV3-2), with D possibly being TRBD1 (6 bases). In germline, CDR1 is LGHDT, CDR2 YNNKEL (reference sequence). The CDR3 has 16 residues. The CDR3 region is CASSQSHGTQKNIQYF. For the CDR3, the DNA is TGTGCTAGCAGCCAAAGTCACGGGACACAAAAAAACATTCAGTACTTC.

CDR3 region: CASSTDRAAYNEQFF. CDR3 DNA: TGTGCCAGCAGCACCGACAGGGCAGCCTACAATGAGCAGTTCTTC. This chain links TRBV5-6 with TRBJ2-1, with 7 bases that match TRBD1. The CDR3 is made up of 15 amino acids. V lost 4 bases and J lost 2; bases outside the gene matches: 6. Germline V lookup: CDR1 SGHDT, CDR2 YYEEEE.